This T cell receptor beta chain was captured in a study of response to subunit inactivated influenza vaccine. The study's findings and limits: Few additional T cells are recruited per seasonal influenza vaccination, authors suggested.

The V gene's germline CDR1 is SGHTA and CDR2 FQGNSA. The CDR3 has 14 residues. Trimming stripped 5 bases from V and 3 bases from J, with 14 bases between. This clonotype was recorded many times. Its cognate antigen is unknown. TCRdb redid the calling of the RT-PCR reads with MiXCR, one entry per CDR3 protein. The data hold about half a million distinct CDR3 sequences, with about a tenth observed a single time. This specimen was PBMCs from blood, taken roughly 47 days after vaccination. The TCR comes from a man in his fifties who received an inactivated influenza vaccine. The gene calls are TRBV7-2 and TRBJ2-7, with D tentatively TRBD2 (7 bases). The DNA for the CDR3 is TGTGCCAGCAGCCTGGGGGGGGCACTCTACGAGCAGTACTTC. It codes for CASSLGGALYEQYF. The full variable domain, rest sourced from reference TRBV7-2 and TRBJ2-7, is GAGVSQSPSNKVTEKGKDVELRCDPISGHTALYWYRQSLGQGLEFLIYFQGNSAPDKSGLPSDRFSAERTGGSVSTLTIQRTQQEDSAVYLCASSLGGALYEQYFGPGTRLTVT.